The source of this T cell receptor (beta chain) is a study of T cells after yellow fever vaccination (dated by TCRdb to the late 2010s). In the study overall: Libraries from fractions with low cell numbers were prepared with the SMART-Seq v4 Ultra Low Input RNA kit. To follow T-cell clones before and after both primary and booster YFV17D yellow fever vaccination, bulk TCR alpha and beta repertoires underwent longitudinal sequencing. Two healthy male donors made up the cohort, one aged 18 to 29 years and the other aged 30 to 40 years. Blood was collected at multiple timepoints before and after primary and secondary immunization, and bulk PBMC replicates and cell subsets were isolated. Broader findings and caveats from the paper: Compared with the primary T-cell response, the secondary T-cell response was weaker but faster, peaking on day 5 rather than day 15. Most clones expanded after primary vaccination (96% of CD4 and about 85% of CD8) were re-detected after the booster, suggesting that broad memory maintenance occurred. A small share of clonotypes occurred in both CD4 and CD8 compartments, likely arising from convergent recombination. Because abundant contaminating clonotypes from the bulk population could be contained in FACS-sorted repertoires, computational filtering was required. The study included only a couple of donors, which limits how far the findings can be generalized.

From the cysteine through the phenylalanine, the CDR3 covers 14 amino acids. Solely the CDR3 DNA is kept, with 42 bases framed from the first base. Clipping removes 3 bases from V and 3 bases from J, with 2 as the unmatched junction base count. Via the germline V gene (reference sequence), CDR1 is SGHNT and CDR2 YYREEE. The table lists this clonotype with a few counts. Its target antigen remains unknown. No per-base quality is available; no much larger clone lies one base away. TCR cDNA was synthesized by 5'RACE template switching, which introduced a universal primer site and unique molecular identifiers. Priming for cDNA synthesis came from both the TCR alpha and TCR beta constant segments. Two PCR steps were used to amplify libraries, with sample barcodes and sequencing adapters being added in the second step. Sequencing of libraries was performed on Illumina HiSeq 2500 (2x100 bp) or NovaSeq (2x150 bp). The paper's processing steps were these. MIGEC handled demultiplexing of reads and collapsing into UMI consensus sequences, while MiXCR performed V(D)J alignment. Using edgeR on replicate PBMC samples, clonotypes were called vaccine-responding if FDR was below 0.01 and the log2 fold change was above 5 up to day 15. CD4 or CD8 identity was assigned to each bulk clonotype according to whether the clonotype was present at higher abundance in the sequenced CD4 repertoire or the sequenced CD8 repertoire. TCRdb trimmed public reads at Q25 via fastp, called clones via MiXCR and kept in-frame beta chains. Here each entry gathers all rows of one CDR3 protein and keeps the most common genes and DNA. TCRdb, not the original authors, processed these V and J calls. Counted in this sample were hundreds of thousands of distinct CDR3 sequences; roughly 13% of them appeared once. Clones ranked in the top ten supply over 12% of the sample.

This specimen's treatment or condition label, interpreted: live attenuated yellow fever vaccine strain. At each blood-draw timepoint, two biological replicates of bulk PBMCs were obtained. PBMCs were isolated from peripheral blood using a standard Ficoll-Paque protocol. TriZol was used to extract RNA from bulk PBMCs, from CD4 and CD8 fractions, and from dextramer-positive and dextramer-negative fractions. Here the sequenced sample was PBMCs, taken on the day of the yellow fever booster vaccination. The V and J segments used are TRBV5-4 and TRBJ2-7, with TRBD1 identical over 11 junction bases. This TCR came from a man aged 25 to 40 who received the YFV17D yellow fever vaccine. The sequenced DNA: TGTGCCAGCAGCTGGGGGACAGGGGGCTACGAGCAGTACTTC. This yields the protein CASSWGTGGYEQYF.